This T cell receptor (beta chain) was sequenced for a study of CD8 T cells in ankylosing spondylitis. Researchers built TCR beta libraries using quantitative 5'-RACE with molecular barcodes. TCRdb re-analysed the 5' RACE reads in MiXCR, keeping a single row per CDR3 protein. The sample consists of nearly 350,000 distinct CDR3 sequences, roughly 14% of them appearing once. The V gene lost 2 bases and the J gene lost 3 bases, with 17 bases spanning the gap. This CDR3 contains 16 residues. Per germline, CDR1 SGDLS and CDR2 YYNGEE. Comment on this clonotype: What it binds is not known.

Study results and limitations: Reportedly, matched ankylosing spondylitis synovial fluid was significantly enriched for disease-linked clones. Disease-linked clones displayed a CD8+ phenotype and appeared relatively rarely in peripheral blood.

This sequence was found in a male donor with ankylosing spondylitis or in good health (not recorded which). Specimen: blood, either unsorted or a sorted T cell fraction (not recorded which). The chain joins TRBV9 to TRBJ1-1, with a possible D match to TRBD1 (5 bases). CDR3 in amino acids: CASSVLSGTPDTEAFF. CDR3 in DNA: TGTGCCAGCAGCGTTTTGTCCGGGACGCCGGACACTGAAGCTTTCTTT.